This TCR beta chain originates from a study of early T cells in non-severe SARS-CoV-2 infection. For the study at large: Chains from this unsorted whole-blood bulk RNA could not be paired. Study results and caveats: In VDJdb matching, anti-spike CD8 responses were favored while private and CD4 specificities went missing.

This clonotype was seen at least ten times. As yet, its antigen is unknown. As part of library construction, unique molecular identifiers were attached to individual cDNA molecules. TCRdb reanalysed the 5' RACE reads using MiXCR and keeps one entry per CDR3 protein. Of about 72,000 distinct CDR3 sequences listed, approximately 9% are singletons. This receptor was identified in an adult who was a healthcare worker with PCR-confirmed SARS-CoV-2 infection or an uninfected control (not recorded which). The sample taken for sequencing was whole blood.

CDR3 residues: CASSATTANTGELFF. The CDR3 nucleotides are TGTGCCAGCAGCGCTACAACAGCGAACACCGGGGAGCTGTTTTTT. The V and J genes are TRBV9 and TRBJ2-2, with no clear D. The CDR3 is 15 residues long. CDR1 is SGDLS and CDR2 is YYNGEE in the germline V gene. The germline V and J ends were trimmed by 3 bases and 0 bases, with 9 bases remaining between them.